Shown below are 6 T cell receptor beta chains from a single sample sequenced in a study of shared clonotypes between healthy human individuals. Sequencing was performed with immunoSEQ multiplex PCR; in TCRdb, only in-frame clones are kept and a portion is missing. Among 1.4 million or so clones listed, 98% were seen once. The sample consisted of naive CD4+ T cells sorted from blood. Subset reported: CD45RA+ positively selected. The receptors originated from a man between 25 and 39 years old in good health.

On this clone itself: Other DNA sequences in this specimen translate into the identical CDR3. V and J are TRBV5-1 and TRBJ2-1; 14 bases line up with TRBD2. This CDR3 region has 16 residues. Germline V lookup: CDR1 SGHRS, CDR2 YFSETQ. V was pared by 3 bases and J by 6 bases, with 5 bases of the junction left unmatched. The CDR3 DNA reads TGCGCCAGCAGCTCAGGACTAGCGGGAGGTGGCAATGAGCAGTTCTTC. This gives the protein CASSSGLAGGGNEQFF.

The rearrangement joins TRBV18 to TRBJ2-7, with 9 bases fitting TRBD2. This CDR3 contains 18 residues. V was pared by 0 bases and J by 5 bases, with 14 bases of the junction left unmatched. Germline V lookup: CDR1 KGHSH, CDR2 LQKENI. This CDR3 is CASSPPGLAGSSVNEQYF. CDR3 in DNA: TGTGCCAGCTCACCACCAGGTCTAGCGGGGAGCTCCGTGAACGAGCAGTACTTC.

V is TRBV28 and J is TRBJ1-2; 9 bases agree with TRBD1. The CDR3 has 14 residues. V lost 6 bases and J lost 4; bases outside the gene matches: 6. Germline CDR1 reads MDHEN; CDR2 reads SYDVKM. The CDR3, as DNA: TGTGCCAGCAGCCCCACAGGGGGCGTCTATGGCTACACCTTC. It encodes CASSPTGGVYGYTF.

Notes on this clone: The sample contains more than one DNA sequence encoding this CDR3. The chain is built from TRBV5-1 and TRBJ2-7; TRBD2 aligns across 7 bases. Germline CDR1 reads SGHRS; CDR2 reads YFSETQ. The CDR3 extends over 15 amino acids. After removal of 0 bases from V and 2 bases from J, the junction contained 5 bases not matched to a gene. The CDR3 DNA reads as TGCGCCAGCAGCTTGGGGGCTAGCGGTACCTACGAGCAGTACTTC. Translated, it gives CASSLGASGTYEQYF.

This chain uses TRBV2 with TRBJ2-5, with 7 bases aligning to TRBD1. Germline assignment: CDR1 SNHLY and CDR2 FYNNEI. This CDR3 spans 13 amino acids. V was clipped by 5 bases and J by 4 bases; unmatched bases: 4. CDR3 sequence reads: CASSSGQRETQYF. CDR3 DNA sequence: TGTGCCAGCAGTTCGGGACAGAGAGAGACCCAGTACTTC.

V gene TRBV27 combines with J gene TRBJ2-7; D possibly corresponds to TRBD1 (6 bases). Germline CDR1 MNHEY, CDR2 SMNVEV (reference sequence). This CDR3 contains 13 residues. The V end lost 5 bases, the J end lost 1 base, and 9 bases lay between the germline ends. As DNA, the CDR3 is TGTGCCAGCAGTCCCGACAGGTCCTACGAGCAGTACTTC. Its translation: CASSPDRSYEQYF.